The 32 T cell receptor beta chains listed next were all sequenced from one sample in a study of T cell responses to AZD1222 COVID-19 vaccine. The assay was immunoSEQ multiplex PCR, and TCRdb's table has in-frame clones only and misses some. The profile shows 150,000 to 200,000 clones, around 90% of them singletons. The sequenced sample was peripheral blood, obtained on day 0 of AZD1222 vaccination. These TCRs come from an adult in good health.

The V call is TRBV5-1, the J call TRBJ2-1; D call uncertain. This CDR3 has 13 amino acids. The germline V gene has CDR1 SGHRS and CDR2 YFSETQ. Trimming pared 5 bases from V and 6 bases from J, leaving 12 bases between. CDR3 in amino acids: CASSLRTVNEQFF. CDR3 DNA sequence: TGCGCCAGCAGTTTAAGGACGGTCAATGAGCAGTTCTTC.

The CDR3 loop reads CASSPIDRGQDQPQHF. CDR3 DNA: TGCGCCAGCAGTCCGATTGACAGGGGGCAGGATCAGCCCCAGCATTTT. V gene TRBV4-1 combines with J gene TRBJ1-5, with TRBD1 matching 10 bases. Germline trimming cut 6 bases from V and 5 bases from J; bases unmatched to any gene: 10. The CDR3 loop spans 16 amino acids. Germline V lookup: CDR1 MGHRA, CDR2 YSYEKL.

The rearrangement links TRBV23-1 to TRBJ2-7; the match to TRBD2 covers 11 bases. TRBV23-1 is an ORF, with its function uncertain. Trimming at V came to 0 bases and at J to 4 bases, leaving 2 bases not matched to a gene. The CDR3 is 15 amino acids. The CDR3 loop is CASSQSTSGSYEQYF. In nucleotides, the CDR3 is TGCGCCAGCAGTCAATCCACTAGCGGGAGTTACGAGCAGTACTTC.

The chain has TRBV9 and TRBJ2-3; D not resolved. V was trimmed by 0 bases and J by 6 bases, leaving 2 bases between them. CDR1 is SGDLS and CDR2 is YYNGEE in the germline V gene. This CDR3 has 11 residues. In DNA, the CDR3 is TGTGCCAGCAGCGTAGCGGATACGCAGTATTTT. This gives the protein CASSVADTQYF.

The chain uses TRBV5-8 and TRBJ2-7; 7 bases fit TRBD2. Trimming removed 0 bases from V and 4 bases from J; junction bases left unmatched: 10. Germline V lookup: CDR1 SGHTS, CDR2 YDEGEE. The CDR3 contains 16 residues. CDR3 in DNA: TGTGCCAGCAGCTTGGCCGGGCTAGCGGCGGGGTACGAGCAGTACTTC. Protein sequence: CASSLAGLAAGYEQYF.

This chain uses TRBV6-2 or TRBV6-3 with TRBJ2-7; D is tentatively TRBD1 or TRBD2 (6 bases each). CDR3 length equals 17 residues. CDR1 MNHEY and CDR2 SVGEGT come from the germline V gene. V gave up 0 bases and J gave up 4 bases, with 19 bases separating them. The CDR3 protein is CASSYSVWRGLIYEQYF. CDR3 in DNA: TGTGCCAGCAGTTACTCGGTTTGGAGGGGGTTGATATACGAGCAGTACTTC.

The rearrangement links TRBV5-4 to TRBJ2-1; possibly TRBD2 for D (6 bases). Looked up from germline, CDR1 is SGHNT and CDR2 is YYREEE (reference sequence). The CDR3 extends over 15 amino acids. Trimming removed 0 bases at V and 3 bases at J, with 10 bases between. CDR3 in amino acids: CASSLVRDLYNEQFF. The CDR3 bases are TGTGCCAGCAGCTTGGTGCGGGACCTCTACAATGAGCAGTTCTTC.

The rearrangement joins TRBV5-1 to TRBJ2-7, with D maybe TRBD2 (5 bases). CDR3 length: 15 residues. Trimming cost V 0 bases and J 2 bases, with 12 bases left between them. From germline, CDR1 is SGHRS and CDR2 YFSETQ. The CDR3 loop is CASSLGTDGTYEQYF. CDR3 coding DNA: TGCGCCAGCAGCTTGGGGACCGACGGGACCTACGAGCAGTACTTC.

The genes are TRBV6-1 and TRBJ2-6; D remains ambiguous. In germline, CDR1 is MNHNS, CDR2 SASEGT. The V end lost 2 bases, the J end lost 3 bases, and 5 bases lay between the germline ends. This CDR3 has 14 amino acids. CDR3 loop: CASSEHFGANVLTF. The CDR3 region has the DNA TGTGCCAGCAGTGAACACTTTGGGGCCAACGTCCTGACTTTC.

This sequence joins TRBV7-9 and TRBJ1-2, with 11 bases lining up with TRBD1. This CDR3 region has 15 residues. V shed 2 bases and J 14 bases; nucleotides not matched to a gene: 13. Germline CDR1 reads SEHNR; CDR2 reads FQNEAQ (reference sequence). CDR3: CASSLPTGTGGKETF. The DNA for the CDR3 is TGTGCCAGCAGCTTACCAACCGGGACAGGGGGAAAGGAGACCTTC.

This clone has a handful of counts. This chain connects TRBV7-3 to TRBJ1-1; 8 positions match TRBD1. CDR3 length: 14 residues. Trimming took 4 bases from V and 4 from J; bases not matched to a gene: 5. In germline, CDR1 is SGHTA, CDR2 FQGTGA. The CDR3 sequence: CASSSGTGATEAFF. CDR3 in DNA: TGTGCCAGCAGCTCGGGGACAGGCGCCACTGAAGCTTTCTTT.

This clone was observed once. One end of the junction does not line up with germline, which may come from a read error. The chain combines TRBV19 with TRBJ2-1, with D perhaps assigned TRBD1 or TRBD2 (5 bases each). CDR3 length: 15 amino acids. Germline CDR1 is LNHDA and CDR2 is SQIVND (reference sequence). The CDR3 sequence is CASSIGTGGYNEQFF. The DNA of the CDR3 is TGTGCCAGTAGCATAGGGACCGGTGGCTACAATGAGCAGTTCTTC.

The chain recombines TRBV4-1 with TRBJ1-2; D not certain. Between the trimmed V and J ends, which lost 2 bases and 6 bases, there was a span of 22 bases. From germline, CDR1 is MGHRA and CDR2 YSYEKL. This CDR3 comprises 17 residues. The CDR3 coding sequence is TGCGCCAGCAGCCAACTTTTTGCGAGGGCGCATGAGGATGGCTACACCTTC. Translated: CASSQLFARAHEDGYTF.

This sequence joins TRBV6-1 and TRBJ2-1; TRBD2 might be the D (7 bases). Trimming shortened V by 2 bases and J by 13 bases, and 24 bases separated the two germline ends. The CDR3 is made up of 16 amino acids. The V gene's germline CDR1 is MNHNS and CDR2 SASEGT. The CDR3 DNA reads as TGTGCCAGCAGTGAATCCTCGGGGGGCGGTTGGGGTGTTCAGTTCTTC. Protein sequence: CASSESSGGGWGVQFF.

Only one count was recorded for this clone. The gene calls are TRBV5-1 and TRBJ2-1; 7 bases are shared with TRBD2. CDR1 and CDR2 (germline): SGHRS, YFSETQ. The CDR3 is made up of 15 amino acids. V was clipped by 4 bases and J by 8 bases; unmatched bases: 12. The CDR3 nucleotides are TGCGCCAGCAGCCCAATTTATGGGGGGAGGGATGAGCAGTTCTTC. Protein product: CASSPIYGGRDEQFF. Looking up the rest from reference TRBV5-1 and TRBJ2-1 gives the full variable domain: KAGVTQTPRYLIKTRGQQVTLSCSPISGHRSVSWYQQTPGQGLQFLFEYFSETQRNKGNFPGRFSGRQFSNSRSEMNVSTLELGDSALYLCASSPIYGGRDEQFFGPGTRLTVL.

J is TRBJ2-7 and V is TRBV10-3, with D unclear. Germline CDR1 ENHRY, CDR2 SYGVKD. V lost 3 bases and J 5 bases, leaving 17 bases between the germline ends. This CDR3 spans 15 amino acids. The CDR3 region has the DNA TGTGCCATCAGTGACCCGGCCCACGCGAGCCACGAGCAGTACTTC. Protein: CAISDPAHASHEQYF.

The V call is TRBV25-1, the J call TRBJ1-1; D not certain. Germline V lookup: CDR1 MGHDK, CDR2 SYGVNS. Between the trimmed V and J ends, which lost 5 bases and 7 bases, there was a span of 8 bases. The length of the CDR3 is 11 residues. The CDR3 region has the DNA TGTGCCAGCAGTCAGTGGGGTGAAGCTTTCTTT. Translation: CASSQWGEAFF.

This clone was seen only once. The J gene is TRBJ2-1, the V gene TRBV29-1; no definite D call. CDR1 is SQVTM, CDR2 ANQGSEA, per germline. The CDR3 loop spans 13 amino acids. V lost 2 bases to trimming and J lost 3 bases, with 8 bases between them. The CDR3 DNA reads as TGCAGCGTTGAAAGTGGAGTCTACAATGAGCAGTTCTTC. It translates to CSVESGVYNEQFF.

The chain has TRBV12-3 or TRBV12-4 and TRBJ1-6; a possible D gene is TRBD1 (5 bases). V lost 4 bases and J 8 bases, leaving 9 bases between the germline ends. The CDR3 is made up of 13 amino acids. The CDR3 nucleotides read TGTGCCAGCAGTTACGGGGGTGATTCACCCCTCCACTTT. Amino acid sequence: CASSYGGDSPLHF.

This clone was seen a single time. The chain has TRBV7-2 and TRBJ1-1, with 9 positions matching TRBD1. V lost 5 bases to trimming and J lost 3 bases; unmatched junction nucleotides: 7. Looked up from germline, CDR1 is SGHTA and CDR2 is FQGNSA. The CDR3 runs to 15 residues. The CDR3 region is CASSRAGTGYTEAFF. CDR3 nucleotide sequence: TGTGCCAGCAGCCGGGCCGGGACAGGGTACACTGAAGCTTTCTTT.

This chain joins TRBV7-6 and TRBJ2-7, with 10 bases fitting TRBD1. The junction had 6 bases not matched to a gene; V was cut back by 4 bases and J by 3 bases. Germline lookup yields CDR1 SGHVS and CDR2 FNYEAQ. This CDR3 has 15 amino acids. CDR3: CASSSGQGPVYEQYF. In DNA, the CDR3 is TGTGCCAGCAGCTCGGGACAGGGGCCCGTCTACGAGCAGTACTTC.

This sequence joins TRBV5-1 and TRBJ1-1; D gene unclear. Germline V gene sequence: CDR1 SGHRS, CDR2 YFSETQ. The CDR3 runs to 16 residues. V was shortened by 2 bases and J by 0 bases, with 14 bases between the two germline ends. The CDR3 DNA sequence: TGCGCCAGCAGCTTTACCACCCCGACCGTGAACACTGAAGCTTTCTTT. It yields the protein CASSFTTPTVNTEAFF.

This rearrangement joins TRBV6-6 to TRBJ1-6; D remains ambiguous. V lost 2 bases and J lost 6, with 11 bases in between. Germline-derived CDR1 and CDR2 are MNHNY and SVGAGI (reference sequence). The CDR3 contains 15 residues. The CDR3 DNA reads TGTGCCAGCAGTTACGTAGGACCTCTTAATTCACCCCTCCACTTT. Its translation: CASSYVGPLNSPLHF.

This clone was seen only once. Written as DNA, the CDR3 is TGTGCCAGCAGTTTGAGGGGCGCGGGTGAGACCCAGTACTTC. Its protein is CASSLRGAGETQYF. The chain combines TRBV27 with TRBJ2-5; D assignment may be TRBD1 or TRBD2 (5 bases each). V shed 3 bases and J shed 5 bases, with 13 bases lying between them. Per the germline V gene, CDR1 is MNHEY and CDR2 is SMNVEV (reference sequence). The CDR3 contains 14 residues.

This chain joins TRBV5-1 and TRBJ1-3; D perhaps matches TRBD1 (5 bases). CDR1 is SGHRS and CDR2 is YFSETQ in the germline V gene. This CDR3 contains 15 residues. Trimming pared 2 bases from V and 4 bases from J, leaving 13 bases between. The CDR3 is CASSFGAGPGNTIYF. CDR3 nucleotide sequence: TGCGCCAGCAGCTTCGGGGCAGGGCCCGGAAACACCATATATTTT.

The chain carries TRBV19 and TRBJ1-1; 7 nucleotides agree with TRBD1. V trimming: 7 bases; J trimming: 5 bases; junction bases outside the gene matches: 10. CDR1 and CDR2 from the germline V gene are LNHDA and SQIVND (reference sequence). This CDR3 spans 14 amino acids. CDR3 in DNA: TGTGCCAGTAAAGTAGGGGGCGCGAGGACTGAAGCTTTCTTT. Its protein is CASKVGGARTEAFF. Combining the CDR3 with reference TRBV19 and TRBJ1-1 gives the whole variable domain DGGITQSPKYLFRKEGQNVTLSCEQNLNHDAMYWYRQDPGQGLRLIYYSQIVNDFQKGDIAEGYSVSREKKESFPLTVTSAQKNPTAFYLCASKVGGARTEAFFGQGTRLTVV.

The chain is built from TRBV19 and TRBJ2-1; D is possibly TRBD2 (6 bases). The germline gives CDR1 LNHDA, CDR2 SQIVND (reference sequence). This CDR3 comprises 16 residues. Trimming removed 3 bases at V and 8 bases at J, with 20 bases between. DNA of the CDR3: TGTGCCAGTAGTATTAGTGGGGGGACCACGACCCATGAGCAGTTCTTC. It codes for CASSISGGTTTHEQFF.

The V gene is TRBV30, the J gene TRBJ2-7; TRBD1 agrees at 10 bases. The CDR3 extends over 12 amino acids. V was pared by 8 bases and J by 5 bases, with 6 bases of the junction left unmatched. CDR1 is GTSNPN and CDR2 is SVGIG in the germline V gene (reference sequence). DNA for the CDR3: TGTGCCCTCATGACAGGGGGCCACGAGCAGTACTTC. Its translation: CALMTGGHEQYF. The variable domain in full, with the rest retrieved from reference TRBV30 and TRBJ2-7, is SQTIHQWPATLVQPVGSPLSLECTVEGTSNPNLYWYRQAAGRGLQLLFYSVGIGQISSEVPQNLSASRPQDRQFILSSKKLLLSDSGFYLCALMTGGHEQYFGPGTRLTVT.

This clone was recorded a few times. The rearrangement joins TRBV28 to TRBJ2-2; 7 bases are shared with TRBD2. The CDR3 has 16 residues. V was clipped by 7 bases and J by 0 bases; unmatched bases: 8. In germline, CDR1 is MDHEN, CDR2 SYDVKM. Here the CDR3 DNA reads TGTGCCAGCATTGGCGGGAGCGCTACGAACACCGGGGAGCTGTTTTTT. This encodes CASIGGSATNTGELFF.

J is TRBJ1-5 and V is TRBV18; TRBD1 agrees at 7 bases. This CDR3 is 15 amino acids long. The trim removed 5 bases at V and 0 bases at J, leaving 4 bases unmatched. Looked up from germline, CDR1 is KGHSH and CDR2 is LQKENI. The CDR3 DNA reads as TGTGCCAGCTCATCCGGACAGGTTAGCAATCAGCCCCAGCATTTT. As protein: CASSSGQVSNQPQHF.

The V gene is TRBV28, the J gene TRBJ1-2; the D is unclear. The CDR3 loop spans 14 amino acids. The germline gives CDR1 MDHEN, CDR2 SYDVKM. With 6 bases removed from V and 4 bases from J, the gap between germline ends came to 15 bases. The CDR3 protein is CASRGGGPVYGYTF. The CDR3 DNA sequence: TGTGCCAGCAGGGGAGGCGGACCCGTCTATGGCTACACCTTC.

The V call is TRBV5-5, the J call TRBJ2-7; 11 bases align to TRBD2. The J segment lost 4 bases and the V segment lost 1 base, leaving 4 bases of the junction unmatched. The CDR3 runs to 15 residues. CDR1 is SGHKS, CDR2 YYEKEE, per germline (reference sequence). CDR3 region: CASSLTSGSGYEQYF. The DNA of the CDR3 is TGTGCCAGCAGCTTGACTAGCGGGAGTGGGTACGAGCAGTACTTC.